This entry is about one TCR beta chain. What it binds is unknown. This entry is derived from a study of graft-versus-host responses after intestinal transplantation. Study information: Uniformly, recipients were administered anti-thymocyte globulin induction with subsequent tacrolimus and steroids for approximately three years. Study-wide findings and caveats: GvH clones appeared in recipient marrow, some first in ileum or blood. After transplant, early declines in HvG clones were associated with peak levels of circulating GvH clones.

The protocol was immunoSEQ multiplex PCR, while the TCRdb copy is restricted to in-frame clones and leaves out a portion. The sample holds 96,000 or so clones, more than 85% seen once. From germline, CDR1 is SNHLY and CDR2 FYNNEI. This CDR3 comprises 15 residues. V was pared by 7 bases and J by 7 bases, with 9 bases of the junction left unmatched. The chain links TRBV2 to TRBJ2-2, with 10 bases that match TRBD2. The specimen was unstimulated CD4+ T cells sorted from spleen or lymph node cells, collected before intestinal transplant. This receptor was obtained from a human donor who received an intestinal transplant. The CDR3 sequence is CASKIPSGSGGELFF. In DNA form, the CDR3 reads TGTGCCAGCAAGATCCCTAGCGGGAGTGGCGGGGAGCTGTTTTTT.